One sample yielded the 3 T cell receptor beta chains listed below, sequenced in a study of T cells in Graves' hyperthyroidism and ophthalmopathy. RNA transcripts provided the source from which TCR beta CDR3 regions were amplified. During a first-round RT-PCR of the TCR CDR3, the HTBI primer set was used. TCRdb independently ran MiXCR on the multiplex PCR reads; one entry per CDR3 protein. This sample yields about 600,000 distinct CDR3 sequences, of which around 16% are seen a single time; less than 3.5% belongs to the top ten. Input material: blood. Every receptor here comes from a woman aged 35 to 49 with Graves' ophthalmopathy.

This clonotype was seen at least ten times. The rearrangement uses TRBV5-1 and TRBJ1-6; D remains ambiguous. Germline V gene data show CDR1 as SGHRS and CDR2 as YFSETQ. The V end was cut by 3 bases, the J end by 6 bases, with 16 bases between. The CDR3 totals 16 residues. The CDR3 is CASSYEGLRGNSPLHF. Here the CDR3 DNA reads TGCGCCAGCAGCTACGAAGGGCTTCGGGGTAATTCACCCCTCCACTTT.

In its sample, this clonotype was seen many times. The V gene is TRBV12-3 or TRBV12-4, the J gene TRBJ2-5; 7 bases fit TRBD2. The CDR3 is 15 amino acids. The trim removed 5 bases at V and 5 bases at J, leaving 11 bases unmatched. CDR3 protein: CASSTTWGGVETQYF. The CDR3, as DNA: TGTGCCAGCAGTACGACCTGGGGGGGGGTCGAGACCCAGTACTTC.

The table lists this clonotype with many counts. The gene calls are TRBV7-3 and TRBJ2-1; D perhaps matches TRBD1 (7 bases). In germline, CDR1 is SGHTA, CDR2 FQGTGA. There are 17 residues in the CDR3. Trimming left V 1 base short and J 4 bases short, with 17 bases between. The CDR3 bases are TGTGCCAGCAGCTTAAATGGTTTGGAGGGGGCATACAATGAGCAGTTCTTC. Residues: CASSLNGLEGAYNEQFF.